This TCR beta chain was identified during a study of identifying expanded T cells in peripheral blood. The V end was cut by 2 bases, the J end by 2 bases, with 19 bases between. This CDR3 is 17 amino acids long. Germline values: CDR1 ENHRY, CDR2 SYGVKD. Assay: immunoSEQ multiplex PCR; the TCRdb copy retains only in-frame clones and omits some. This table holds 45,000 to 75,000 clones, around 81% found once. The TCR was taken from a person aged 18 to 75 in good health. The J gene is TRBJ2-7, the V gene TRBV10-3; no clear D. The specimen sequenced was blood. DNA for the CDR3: TGTGCCATCAGTGAGCCCCCCGGGCGTAGATTAGCCTACGAGCAGTACTTC. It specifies CAISEPPGRRLAYEQYF.